This T cell receptor beta chain was captured by sequencing in a study of CD8 T cells in Susac syndrome. This CDR3 is built from 13 residues. CDR1 is DFQATT and CDR2 is SNEGSKA in the germline V gene (reference sequence). Trimming removed 2 bases at V and 3 bases at J, with 8 bases between. An amount of RNA that ranged from roughly 0.45 to 1 ug was reverse transcribed with random hexamers. TCRdb independently ran MiXCR on the immunoSEQ multiplex PCR reads; one entry per CDR3 protein. The repertoire includes some 190,000 distinct CDR3 sequences, roughly 96% of them detected once, and approximately 0.1% sits in the top ten.

This receptor was identified in a human donor in good health. The sequenced sample consisted of CD4+ T cells from PBMCs. The V and J genes are TRBV20-1 and TRBJ2-1; D unclear. Written as DNA, the CDR3 is TGCAGTGCTAGAACTGGGAACTACAATGAGCAGTTCTTC. Its protein is CSARTGNYNEQFF.